The 23 T cell receptor beta chains given below trace back to one sample, sequenced in a study of cytomegalovirus exposure and HLA in healthy donors. The PCR had 60 Vbeta and 13 Jbeta primers. Repertoires were generated with immunoSEQ multiplex PCR, while TCRdb's copy carries only in-frame clones and drops some. Altogether 70,000 to 95,000 clones are present, over 75% being singletons, with the ten largest covering around 3.4%. Specimen: PBMCs. These receptors originate from a man aged 45-65 years in good health and CMV-seronegative.

V is TRBV5-4 and J is TRBJ1-2; D might be TRBD1 (5 bases). V dropped 9 bases and J dropped 5 bases, with 20 bases sitting between them. Germline V CDR1 and CDR2: SGHNT, YYREEE (reference sequence). This CDR3 has 14 amino acids. This chain's CDR3 is CATNMGGGTYGYTF. The DNA of the CDR3 is TGTGCCACCAATATGGGGGGAGGTACTTATGGCTACACCTTC. The full variable domain, with the rest looked up from reference TRBV5-4 and TRBJ1-2, is ETGVTQSPTHLIKTRGQQVTLRCSSQSGHNTVSWYQQALGQGPQFIFQYYREEENGRGNFPPRFSGLQFPNYSSELNVNALELDDSALYLCATNMGGGTYGYTFGSGTRLTVV.

The sample holds a few counts of this clone. V gene TRBV4-1 combines with J gene TRBJ2-7, with TRBD2 identical over 11 bases. This CDR3 has 15 amino acids. Trimming at V came to 4 bases and at J to 0 bases, leaving 2 bases not matched to a gene. CDR1 is MGHRA, CDR2 YSYEKL, per germline. CDR3 nucleotide sequence: TGCGCCAGCAGCCTAACTAGCGGGGGCTCCTACGAGCAGTACTTC. Its protein product is CASSLTSGGSYEQYF.

This chain joins TRBV9 and TRBJ2-1, with TRBD2 identical over 7 bases. This CDR3 comprises 15 residues. The V and J ends lost 4 bases and 10 bases, in that order; junction bases with no gene match: 14. The germline V gene has CDR1 SGDLS and CDR2 YYNGEE. The CDR3 sequence is CASSPPTSSPPEQFF. CDR3 bases: TGTGCCAGCAGCCCTCCGACTAGCAGCCCCCCGGAGCAGTTCTTC.

The gene calls are TRBV5-1 and TRBJ1-6; D is possibly TRBD1 (5 bases). V lost 0 bases, J lost 7 bases, and 11 bases lay in between. Germline assignment: CDR1 SGHRS and CDR2 YFSETQ. The CDR3 has 15 residues. The CDR3 nucleotides are TGCGCCAGCAGCTTGGAGGCAGGGTTGAATTCACCCCTCCACTTT. Its protein product is CASSLEAGLNSPLHF.

J is TRBJ2-3 and V is TRBV5-1, with a tentative D call TRBD2 (6 bases). Germline V lookup: CDR1 SGHRS, CDR2 YFSETQ. This CDR3 comprises 15 residues. V gave up 3 bases and J gave up 2 bases, with 13 bases separating them. The CDR3 DNA follows: TGCGCCAGCAGCTCCACGGGACTCAACACAGATACGCAGTATTTT. Residues: CASSSTGLNTDTQYF. Filled out from reference TRBV5-1 and TRBJ2-3, the complete variable domain reads KAGVTQTPRYLIKTRGQQVTLSCSPISGHRSVSWYQQTPGQGLQFLFEYFSETQRNKGNFPGRFSGRQFSNSRSEMNVSTLELGDSALYLCASSSTGLNTDTQYFGPGTRLTVL.

This chain connects TRBV5-4 to TRBJ1-4; D possibly corresponds to TRBD1 (6 bases). Germline values: CDR1 SGHNT, CDR2 YYREEE (reference sequence). V dropped 4 bases and J dropped 0 bases, with 10 bases sitting between them. This CDR3 comprises 15 residues. CDR3 in DNA: TGTGCCAGCAGCCCAGGGGTAACAACTAATGAAAAACTGTTTTTT. This gives the protein CASSPGVTTNEKLFF. Full variable domain (missing parts from reference TRBV5-4 and TRBJ1-4): ETGVTQSPTHLIKTRGQQVTLRCSSQSGHNTVSWYQQALGQGPQFIFQYYREEENGRGNFPPRFSGLQFPNYSSELNVNALELDDSALYLCASSPGVTTNEKLFFGSGTQLSVL.

This chain connects TRBV9 to TRBJ1-2; D may be TRBD1 (5 bases). The CDR3 spans 16 residues. V lost 0 bases and J 6 bases, leaving 18 bases between the germline ends. Germline V gene lookup returns CDR1 SGDLS and CDR2 YYNGEE. The CDR3 sequence: CASSVEGWGRQNGYTF. The DNA of the CDR3 is TGTGCCAGCAGCGTAGAAGGTTGGGGCAGACAAAATGGCTACACCTTC.

The table lists this clone with a few counts. J is TRBJ1-1 and V is TRBV6-5; D is uncertain. V was trimmed by 4 bases and J by 3 bases, leaving 9 bases between them. Germline CDR1 and CDR2: MNHEY and SVGAGI. This CDR3 has 13 residues. As DNA, the CDR3 is TGTGCCAGCAGTTTTCAGGTTTACACTGAAGCTTTCTTT. Translating it yields CASSFQVYTEAFF.

This sequence joins TRBV5-1 and TRBJ1-1; D perhaps matches TRBD1 (6 bases). Germline V gene lookup returns CDR1 SGHRS and CDR2 YFSETQ. This CDR3 contains 13 residues. Deletions cut 1 base from V and 7 bases from J, with 11 bases between. CDR3 bases: TGCGCCAGCAGCTTGTACAGGGCGGATGAAGCTTTCTTT. It specifies CASSLYRADEAFF. The full variable domain, its missing parts supplied by reference TRBV5-1 and TRBJ1-1, is KAGVTQTPRYLIKTRGQQVTLSCSPISGHRSVSWYQQTPGQGLQFLFEYFSETQRNKGNFPGRFSGRQFSNSRSEMNVSTLELGDSALYLCASSLYRADEAFFGQGTRLTVV.

The rearrangement links TRBV29-1 to TRBJ2-3, with D possibly being TRBD1 (5 bases). Germline V gene sequence: CDR1 SQVTM, CDR2 ANQGSEA. V dropped 4 bases and J dropped 2 bases, with 10 bases sitting between them. This CDR3 has 13 residues. CDR3 sequence reads: CSVVQQVTDTQYF. The CDR3 DNA follows: TGCAGCGTTGTTCAACAGGTCACAGATACGCAGTATTTT.

The chain combines TRBV19 with TRBJ1-6, with D possibly matching TRBD1 (5 bases). Trimming cost V 1 base and J 6 bases, with 13 bases left between them. The CDR3 contains 16 residues. CDR1 LNHDA and CDR2 SQIVND come from the germline V gene (reference sequence). The CDR3 DNA reads as TGTGCCAGTAGTATAGGGGGCGGTCACCCTAATTCACCCCTCCACTTT. It encodes CASSIGGGHPNSPLHF.

Relative to its sample, this clone is medium-sized. At the DNA level, this CDR3 is encoded by other sequences in the same sample as well. The rearrangement uses TRBV4-1 and TRBJ1-1; D is unclear. Per the germline V gene, CDR1 is MGHRA and CDR2 is YSYEKL. V lost 1 base and J 2 bases, leaving 5 bases between the germline ends. The CDR3 sequence is 13 residues long. The CDR3, as DNA: TGCGCCAGCAGCCAAGGGGCCAACACTGAAGCTTTCTTT. This codes for CASSQGANTEAFF.

The rearrangement uses TRBV25-1 and TRBJ2-4, with TRBD1 identical over 7 bases. Germline V CDR1 and CDR2: MGHDK, SYGVNS. The V gene end was trimmed by 3 bases and the J gene end by 9 bases; junction bases not matched to a gene: 8. This CDR3 comprises 14 residues. In nucleotides, the CDR3 is TGTGCCAGCAGTGATCCCGGGACAGATGGCATTCAGTACTTC. This sequence encodes CASSDPGTDGIQYF.

This sequence joins TRBV14 and TRBJ2-5; weak D call: TRBD2 (7 bases). The CDR3 length is 15 residues. The germline V gene has CDR1 SGHDN and CDR2 FVKESK. Trimming took off 0 bases at V and 5 bases at J, with 13 bases between the two ends. CDR3 DNA: TGTGCCAGCAGCCAAGATTACGGGGGGCAGGAGACCCAGTACTTC. Translated: CASSQDYGGQETQYF.

The genes are TRBV12-5 and TRBJ1-5, with a possible D match to TRBD1 (6 bases). This CDR3 is built from 17 residues. Trimming stripped 0 bases from V and 2 bases from J, with 14 bases between. From germline, CDR1 is LGHNT and CDR2 FRNRAP. This chain's CDR3 is CASGLVLNQGRNQPQHF. DNA of the CDR3: TGTGCTAGTGGTTTGGTTCTCAACCAGGGGCGCAATCAGCCCCAGCATTTT.

The genes are TRBV4-2 and TRBJ1-4, with TRBD1 matching 11 bases. Losses at the gene ends were 5 bases for V and 7 bases for J; bases not matched to a gene: 6. The germline CDR1 and CDR2 sequences are LGHNA and YNFKEQ. The CDR3 contains 15 residues. CDR3 residues: CASSAPGQGVEKLFF. The CDR3 bases are TGTGCCAGCAGCGCACCGGGACAGGGGGTTGAAAAACTGTTTTTT.

As for this clone: Other DNA sequences of this sample code for an identical CDR3. This chain links TRBV7-2 with TRBJ2-7, with D perhaps matching TRBD2 (5 bases). Trimming took 5 bases from V and 3 from J, leaving 11 bases between them. The germline gives CDR1 SGHTA, CDR2 FQGNSA. The length of the CDR3 is 13 residues. DNA of the CDR3: TGTGCCAGCAGCCGCCAACGGGACTACGAGCAGTACTTC. Translating gives CASSRQRDYEQYF.

This clone appeared a single time. The chain combines TRBV18 with TRBJ2-1, with D perhaps TRBD2 (6 bases). V was pared by 3 bases and J by 5 bases, with 11 bases between. This CDR3 has 14 residues. Germline V gives CDR1 KGHSH, CDR2 LQKENI. CDR3 protein: CASSPTRRDNEQFF. DNA for the CDR3: TGTGCCAGCTCACCGACCCGGAGGGACAATGAGCAGTTCTTC.

In its sample, this clone was seen a few times. This chain links TRBV10-2 with TRBJ2-2; 12 bases fit TRBD2. The CDR3 loop spans 17 amino acids. Germline trimming cut 5 bases from V and 1 base from J; bases unmatched to any gene: 5. The V gene's germline CDR1 is WSHSY and CDR2 SAAADI. The CDR3 protein is CASSTPGLAGNTGELFF. Here the CDR3 DNA reads TGCGCCAGCAGTACCCCGGGACTAGCGGGGAACACCGGGGAGCTGTTTTTT.

This clone was seen a handful of times. The genes are TRBV5-1 and TRBJ1-3; a weak D match, TRBD1 (6 bases). V gave up 2 bases and J gave up 0 bases, with 9 bases separating them. This CDR3 spans 15 amino acids. Looked up from germline, CDR1 is SGHRS and CDR2 is YFSETQ. The CDR3 region is CASSLQGISGNTIYF. For the CDR3, the DNA is TGCGCCAGCAGCTTACAGGGAATCTCTGGAAACACCATATATTTT.

The genes are TRBV27 and TRBJ2-2; weak D call: TRBD2 (6 bases). Looked up from germline, CDR1 is MNHEY and CDR2 is SMNVEV (reference sequence). The CDR3 totals 16 residues. Deletions cut 4 bases from V and 5 bases from J, with 17 bases between. The CDR3 here is CASSSRDLAKTGELFF. The CDR3 DNA sequence: TGTGCCAGCAGTTCCCGGGACTTGGCTAAGACCGGGGAGCTGTTTTTT.

With regard to this clone: Relative to the germline gene, one junction end is altered; a read error may explain this. The chain has TRBV27 and TRBJ2-1; TRBD1 is a possible D gene (6 bases). The CDR3 consists of 15 residues. CDR1 MNHEY and CDR2 SMNVEV come from the germline V gene (reference sequence). The CDR3 DNA sequence: TGTGCCAGCAGTATATCAGGGGTGACCTACAATGAGCAGTTCTTC. Amino acid sequence: CASSISGVTYNEQFF.

The chain carries TRBV7-2 and TRBJ1-1, with D maybe TRBD1 (5 bases). The CDR3 loop spans 15 amino acids. Germline V CDR1 and CDR2: SGHTA, FQGNSA. The germline V and J ends were trimmed by 3 bases and 11 bases, with 22 bases remaining between them. CDR3 DNA: TGTGCCAGCAGCTTCAGCAAGGGGTCTCGGGCGCCCGCTTTCTTT. This codes for CASSFSKGSRAPAFF.